Below, 4 T cell receptor beta chains from the same sample are listed, as sequenced in a study of blood T cell repertoires in COVID-19 (dated by TCRdb to 2018 to 2020). The protocol used for the library was the immunoSEQ multiplex PCR assay. TCRdb limited this immuneACCESS table to in-frame rearrangements with V and J called. A share of clones is missing; checked studies link under half to unresolved V genes, and the rest is unexplained. This sample is represented by 55,000 to 70,000 clones; more than 85% of them were singletons. The ten largest clones add up to roughly 8.4% of the sample. The source material was peripheral blood. These TCRs come from an older woman with active COVID-19.

The chain has TRBV28 and TRBJ2-1; D perhaps matches TRBD1 (5 bases). Germline assignment: CDR1 MDHEN and CDR2 SYDVKM. CDR3 length equals 17 residues. V was cut by 5 bases and J by 8 bases, with 25 bases left in between. DNA of the CDR3: TGTGCCAGCAGTCCCTCGGCTGGGGCCTGGAGCCACCATGAGCAGTTCTTC. It codes for CASSPSAGAWSHHEQFF.

CDR3 in DNA: TGTGCCAGCAGCAAGCAAAGCGGGAACTCCTACAATGAGCAGTTCTTC. Protein product: CASSKQSGNSYNEQFF. The rearrangement links TRBV21-1 to TRBJ2-1; the table calls TRBD2, which could not be checked here. TRBV21-1 is an annotated pseudogene. The CDR3 extends over 16 amino acids.

The V gene is TRBV6-4, the J gene TRBJ2-1, with a weak D call TRBD1 (6 bases). V was clipped by 6 bases and J by 4 bases, with 10 bases between them. The germline gives CDR1 MRHNA, CDR2 SNTAGT. The CDR3 consists of 13 residues. CDR3 loop: CASSTGQYNEQFF. CDR3 coding DNA: TGTGCCAGCAGCACCGGACAGTACAATGAGCAGTTCTTC.

This clone has a handful of counts. The chain couples TRBV7-3 to TRBJ2-2; possible D gene TRBD1, 6 bases. With 2 bases removed from V and 4 bases from J, the gap between germline ends came to 8 bases. The CDR3 runs 14 residues. Germline loops: CDR1 SGHTA, CDR2 FQGTGA. CDR3 amino acids: CASSLQGFTGELFF. The DNA of the CDR3 is TGTGCCAGCAGCTTACAGGGGTTCACCGGGGAGCTGTTTTTT. Together with reference TRBV7-3 and TRBJ2-2, the CDR3 gives the full variable domain: GAGVSQTPSNKVTEKGKYVELRCDPISGHTALYWYRQSLGQGPEFLIYFQGTGAADDSGLPNDRFFAVRPEGSVSTLKIQRTERGDSAVYLCASSLQGFTGELFFGEGSRLTVL.